Listed below are T cell receptor beta chains from one sample, sequenced in a study of T cells in narcolepsy. The data were produced by immunoSEQ multiplex PCR, yet TCRdb's version contains in-frame clones alone and is incomplete. The sample comprises 34,000 or so clones, 60% to 85% of which are singletons, and roughly 3.8% rests with the top ten. The sequenced sample consisted of memory (CD45RA-) CD4+ T cells from blood. The receptor set was obtained from a human donor in good health. Each CDR3 is given with its conserved first and last residue. A D gene is named only where the DNA matches it firmly. Part of the rows lack a size; the others show once, few, many or a class for expanded clones.

D gene	J gene	clone size	CDR3 length	V gene	CDR3 protein	CDR3 DNA
-	TRBJ2-1	-	13	TRBV25-1	CASSDAGLDEQFF	TGTGCCAGCAGTGACGCAGGGTTGGATGAGCAGTTCTTC
TRBD2	TRBJ2-1	-	20	TRBV7-8	CASSLPPTSGRGGGGNEQFF	TGTGCCAGCAGCTTACCCCCGACTAGCGGGAGGGGGGGCGGTGGCAATGAGCAGTTCTTC
TRBD1	TRBJ2-1	-	18	TRBV27	CASSSSTGVSVIGDEQFF	TGTGCCAGCAGTTCTAGTACAGGGGTTAGCGTGATCGGAGATGAGCAGTTCTTC
-	TRBJ2-7	few	13	TRBV5-6	CASSFQALYEQYF	TGTGCCAGCAGCTTTCAGGCCCTCTACGAGCAGTACTTC
-	TRBJ2-5	-	13	TRBV5-1	CASSLDTQETQYF	TGCGCCAGCAGCTTGGATACTCAAGAGACCCAGTACTTC
-	TRBJ2-7	-	14	TRBV6-1	CASRRDSLSYEQYF	TGTGCCAGCAGGCGGGACAGCCTTTCCTACGAGCAGTACTTC
TRBD1	TRBJ1-5	-	14	TRBV6-6	CASGGQGRNQPQHF	TGTGCCAGCGGCGGACAGGGCCGCAATCAGCCCCAGCATTTT
TRBD2	TRBJ2-7	-	16	TRBV5-4	CASSYASGAGVSEQYF	TGTGCCAGCAGCTACGCCTCAGGAGCGGGAGTCTCCGAGCAGTACTTC
TRBD2	TRBJ2-1	-	16	TRBV7-8	CASSRGTSGKYNEQFF	TGTGCCAGCAGCCGGGGGACTAGCGGGAAATACAATGAGCAGTTCTTC
-	TRBJ1-1	-	14	TRBV19	CASSIQGFGAEAFF	TGTGCCAGTAGTATCCAAGGGTTTGGGGCTGAAGCTTTCTTT
TRBD2	TRBJ2-1	-	15	TRBV6-5	CASSPGTSIVNEQFF	TGTGCCAGCAGTCCCGGGACTAGCATTGTGAATGAGCAGTTCTTC
TRBD1	TRBJ2-3	-	15	TRBV7-3	CASSRQGGSTDTQYF	TGTGCCAGCAGCCGACAGGGGGGAAGCACAGATACGCAGTATTTT
-	TRBJ1-1	-	15	TRBV6-5	CASSYSLVSNTEAFF	TGTGCCAGCAGTTACTCACTAGTGTCGAACACTGAAGCTTTCTTT
-	TRBJ1-4	-	15	TRBV7-8	CASSLVQGPNEKLFF	TGTGCCAGCAGCTTAGTGCAGGGCCCAAATGAAAAACTGTTTTTT
-	TRBJ2-3	-	17	TRBV4-1	CASSLTDSGANTDTQYF	TGCGCCAGCAGCCTAACGGATTCAGGAGCCAACACAGATACGCAGTATTTT
TRBD1	TRBJ2-1	-	15	TRBV5-1	CASSSMGQGSLGQFF	TGCGCCAGCAGCTCCATGGGACAGGGCTCTCTAGGGCAGTTCTTC
-	TRBJ2-3	once	15	TRBV19	CASSMRGTRTDTQYF	TGTGCCAGTAGTATGCGCGGAACCCGCACAGATACGCAGTATTTT
-	TRBJ1-4	-	14	TRBV6-6	CASNWGATNEKLFF	TGTGCCAGTAACTGGGGGGCAACTAATGAAAAACTGTTTTTT
-	TRBJ2-7	-	12	TRBV11-2	CASSSSSYEQYF	TGTGCCAGCAGCTCGTCTTCCTACGAGCAGTACTTC
-	TRBJ1-6	-	16	TRBV9	CASSGSAPTLNSPLHF	TGTGCCAGCAGCGGGAGCGCCCCTACACTAAATTCACCCCTCCACTTT
TRBD2	TRBJ2-5	-	13	TRBV10-3	CATGAGGQETQYF	TGTGCCACCGGAGCGGGAGGTCAAGAGACCCAGTACTTC
-	TRBJ2-2	-	15	TRBV9	CASSVETDYTGELFF	TGTGCCAGCAGCGTAGAGACGGACTACACCGGGGAGCTGTTTTTT
TRBD1	TRBJ1-2	-	15	TRBV5-1	CASSLRGQGSDGYTF	TGCGCCAGCAGCCTCAGAGGACAGGGGAGTGATGGCTACACCTTC
-	TRBJ1-5	-	14	TRBV18	CASSPGSGNQPQHF	TGTGCCAGCTCACCAGGGTCAGGCAATCAGCCCCAGCATTTT
TRBD1	TRBJ1-4	-	13	TRBV11-2	CASSFTQGEKLFF	TGTGCCAGCAGCTTCACACAGGGGGAAAAACTGTTTTTT
-	TRBJ2-2	-	14	TRBV19	CASSISTMVGELFF	TGTGCCAGTAGTATATCCACAATGGTAGGGGAGCTGTTTTTT
TRBD1	TRBJ2-6	-	18	TRBV5-6	CASSLSGQGKFGANVLTF	TGTGCCAGCAGCTTATCAGGACAGGGGAAGTTTGGGGCCAACGTCCTGACTTTC
-	TRBJ2-5	-	15	TRBV9	CASSVGGGPRETQYF	TGTGCCAGCAGCGTCGGGGGAGGCCCCCGGGAGACCCAGTACTTC
-	TRBJ2-7	-	16	TRBV18	CASSPPLGQGSYEQYF	TGTGCCAGCTCACCACCGTTGGGGCAGGGGTCCTACGAGCAGTACTTC
-	TRBJ2-5	-	14	TRBV7-6	CASSVGTTQETQYF	TGTGCCAGCAGCGTGGGGACAACACAAGAGACCCAGTACTTC
TRBD1	TRBJ1-3	-	15	TRBV11-2	CASSATQGGGNTIYF	TGTGCCAGCAGCGCAACCCAGGGGGGTGGAAACACCATATATTTT
TRBD1	TRBJ1-1	-	16	TRBV5-4	CASSLANRGRNTEAFF	TGTGCCAGCAGCTTAGCCAACAGGGGGCGAAACACTGAAGCTTTCTTT
-	TRBJ1-2	-	14	TRBV11-3	CASSLQGTMAGYTF	TGTGCCAGCAGCTTACAAGGGACCATGGCCGGCTACACCTTC
TRBD1	TRBJ1-1	-	15	TRBV5-6	CASRLQGAGGTEAFF	TGTGCCAGCAGGCTGCAGGGGGCTGGGGGCACTGAAGCTTTCTTT
-	TRBJ2-5	-	14	TRBV5-4	CASSLAATTETQYF	TGTGCCAGCAGCTTGGCGGCCACGACCGAGACCCAGTACTTC
TRBD1	TRBJ2-7	-	15	TRBV2	CASSQGQGQNYEQYF	TGTGCCAGCAGCCAGGGACAGGGTCAGAACTACGAGCAGTACTTC
TRBD2	TRBJ2-1	-	14	TRBV19	CASSRTSTYNEQFF	TGTGCCAGTTCCAGGACTAGCACGTACAATGAGCAGTTCTTC
TRBD1	TRBJ2-7	-	13	TRBV10-1	CATPRDRGYEQYF	TGCGCCACTCCGCGGGACAGGGGCTACGAGCAGTACTTC
-	TRBJ1-5	few	14	TRBV6-5	CASSLSGGHQPQHF	TGTGCCAGCAGCCTCTCCGGGGGGCATCAGCCCCAGCATTTT
-	TRBJ1-1	-	14	TRBV5-1	CASSLVGGDTEAFF	TGCGCCAGCAGCTTGGTCGGCGGAGACACTGAAGCTTTCTTT
-	TRBJ1-4	-	13	TRBV6-5	CASRPTTNEKLFF	TGTGCCAGCAGACCCACAACTAATGAAAAACTGTTTTTT
-	TRBJ1-1	-	13	TRBV10-2	CATQEYGDGEAFF	TGCGCCACACAGGAGTACGGTGATGGTGAAGCTTTCTTT
TRBD1	TRBJ1-2	-	13	TRBV5-6	CASSRQGFSGYTF	TGTGCCAGCAGCCGACAGGGTTTCTCCGGCTACACCTTC
TRBD2	TRBJ2-3	-	15	TRBV7-9	CASSFAGLVSDTQYF	TGTGCCAGCAGCTTCGCGGGACTAGTGTCAGATACGCAGTATTTT
TRBD2	TRBJ2-1	-	17	TRBV2	CASSEEASGRPYNEQFF	TGTGCCAGCAGTGAAGAAGCTAGCGGGAGACCCTACAATGAGCAGTTCTTC
TRBD2	TRBJ2-3	-	15	TRBV10-1	CASSRQREGADTQYF	TGCGCCAGCTCAAGACAGCGGGAGGGGGCAGATACGCAGTATTTT
-	TRBJ1-1	-	15	TRBV14	CASSQETGWTTEAFF	TGTGCCAGCAGCCAAGAAACAGGATGGACCACTGAAGCTTTCTTT
-	TRBJ2-3	-	14	TRBV5-1	CASSFDRTTDTQYF	TGCGCCAGCAGCTTCGACAGGACCACAGATACGCAGTATTTT
-	TRBJ1-1	-	13	TRBV19	CASSKTTPWVASF	TGTGCCAGTAGTAAAACGACCCCGTGGGTCGCTTCCTTT
TRBD1	TRBJ1-1	-	14	TRBV6-5	CASSIGTANTEAFF	TGTGCCAGCAGTATAGGGACAGCGAACACTGAAGCTTTCTTT
-	TRBJ1-5	-	14	TRBV6-1	CASSYSRERQPQHF	TGTGCCAGCAGTTATAGCAGGGAACGTCAGCCCCAGCATTTT
-	TRBJ1-3	-	14	TRBV6-5	CASRDDSRGNTIYF	TGTGCCAGCAGGGACGATTCCCGAGGAAACACCATATATTTT